The 5 T cell receptor beta chains in this list originate from one sample, sequenced in a study of shared clonotypes between healthy human individuals. The table came from immunoSEQ multiplex PCR; TCRdb's copy has only in-frame clones and leaves some out. The table includes a few million clones, more than 85% detected once. Sequencing was carried out using naive CD4+ T cells from PBMCs. The subset was: CD45RA+ positively selected. The receptors here all came from a man between 18 and 29 years old in good health. Some clones in this sample may be carry-over from other donors' samples.

V usage is TRBV2 and J usage is TRBJ1-1; D is possibly TRBD1 (5 bases). From germline, CDR1 is SNHLY and CDR2 FYNNEI. The CDR3 totals 15 residues. V lost 7 bases, J lost 1 base, and 16 bases lay in between. The CDR3 nucleotides read TGTGCCAGCACCTACTTGGGAGGGGCGAACACTGAAGCTTTCTTT. This gives the protein CASTYLGGANTEAFF.

J is TRBJ2-5 and V is TRBV27; 12 nucleotides align to TRBD2. Germline-derived CDR1 and CDR2 are MNHEY and SMNVEV (reference sequence). The V and J ends lost 4 bases and 5 bases, in that order; junction bases with no gene match: 11. CDR3 length: 17 residues. The CDR3, as DNA: TGTGCCAGCAGTTCCCGACAGGGAGGACTAGCGGGGGAGACCCAGTACTTC. Translating it yields CASSSRQGGLAGETQYF.

The rearrangement links TRBV7-8 to TRBJ1-3; the D is unclear. The CDR3 has 17 residues. V shed 2 bases and J shed 0 bases, with 14 bases lying between them. Germline loops: CDR1 SGHVS, CDR2 FQNEAQ. CDR3 loop: CASSLPGSSASGNTIYF. The CDR3 DNA is TGTGCCAGCAGCTTACCGGGTAGCAGCGCCTCTGGAAACACCATATATTTT. The entire variable domain, with the rest obtained from reference TRBV7-8 and TRBJ1-3, is as follows: GAGVSQSPRYKVAKRGQDVALRCDPISGHVSLFWYQQALGQGPEFLTYFQNEAQLDKSGLPSDRFFAERPEGSVSTLKIQRTQQEDSAVYLCASSLPGSSASGNTIYFGEGSWLTVV.

This rearrangement joins TRBV27 to TRBJ2-4, with 7 bases lining up with TRBD1. Germline CDR1 and CDR2: MNHEY and SMNVEV (reference sequence). The length of the CDR3 is 12 residues. V dropped 5 bases and J dropped 9; count of bases not matched to a gene: 4. In nucleotides, the CDR3 is TGTGCCAGCAGTGGGGACAGCGGCATTCAGTACTTC. It codes for CASSGDSGIQYF.

The chain links TRBV6-1 to TRBJ2-2, with TRBD2 identical over 14 bases. With 4 bases clipped from V and 6 bases from J, the junction kept 4 bases outside the gene matches. CDR1 and CDR2 from the germline V gene are MNHNS and SASEGT. The CDR3 is made up of 16 amino acids. This CDR3 reads CASSGGLAGVAGELFF. The CDR3 nucleotides are TGTGCCAGCAGTGGGGGACTAGCGGGAGTTGCCGGGGAGCTGTTTTTT.